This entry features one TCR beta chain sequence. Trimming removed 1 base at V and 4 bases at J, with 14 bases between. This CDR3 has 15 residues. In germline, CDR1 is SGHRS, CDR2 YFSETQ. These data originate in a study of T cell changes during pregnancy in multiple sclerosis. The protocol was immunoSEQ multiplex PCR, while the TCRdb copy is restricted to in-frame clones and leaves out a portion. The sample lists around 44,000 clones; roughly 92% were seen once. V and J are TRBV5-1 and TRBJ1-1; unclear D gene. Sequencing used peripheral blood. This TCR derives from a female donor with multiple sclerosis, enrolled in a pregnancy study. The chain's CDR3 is CASSLSFVGSTEAFF. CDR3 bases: TGCGCCAGCAGCTTGAGTTTTGTTGGGAGCACTGAAGCTTTCTTT. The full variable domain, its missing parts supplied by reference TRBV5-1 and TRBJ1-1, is KAGVTQTPRYLIKTRGQQVTLSCSPISGHRSVSWYQQTPGQGLQFLFEYFSETQRNKGNFPGRFSGRQFSNSRSEMNVSTLELGDSALYLCASSLSFVGSTEAFFGQGTRLTVV.